Listed below are T cell receptor beta chains from one sample, sequenced in a study of control samples from healthy donors and cancer patients. Assay: immunoSEQ multiplex PCR; the TCRdb copy retains only in-frame clones and omits some. The table includes some 410,000 clones, approximately 92% detected once. The sample consisted of PBMCs. These receptor sequences come from a man in his forties with head and neck cancer. The CDR3 runs from the conserved cysteine through the conserved F or W.

J: TRBJ1-4
V: TRBV28
CDR3: CASRGGQDDEKLFF

J: TRBJ2-5
V: TRBV15
CDR3: CATSSLSGGRAETQYF

J: TRBJ2-5
V: TRBV24-1
CDR3: CATSDLIAGGETQYF

J: TRBJ2-5
V: TRBV6-1
CDR3: CASSEAQEGWETQYF

J: TRBJ1-4
V: TRBV18
CDR3: CASSPREGANNEKLFF

J: TRBJ2-3
V: TRBV4-2
CDR3: CASSQVGAGGITDTQYF

J: TRBJ1-5
V: TRBV7-9
CDR3: CASSLVGFWGPGTQHF

J: TRBJ2-1
V: TRBV4-1
CDR3: CASSHPKPGQGVNEQFF

J: TRBJ2-3
V: TRBV5-1
CDR3: CASSLESSGSTDTQYF

J: TRBJ2-7
V: TRBV7-6
CDR3: CASSVSSSGNYEQYF

J: TRBJ1-1
V: TRBV6-4
CDR3: CASSTTGFARGTEAFF

J: TRBJ2-7
V: TRBV7-9
CDR3: CASSSSSGTAPADEQYF

J: TRBJ1-5
V: TRBV6-5
CDR3: CASRGGTGGSGPQHF

J: TRBJ2-5
V: TRBV18
CDR3: CASSPDTAVETQYF

J: TRBJ2-7
V: TRBV6-5
CDR3: CASSPTLTGNEQYF

J: TRBJ1-1
V: TRBV27
CDR3: CASSFGGEAFF

J: TRBJ1-5
V: TRBV28
CDR3: CASSLFLNRGRGNQPQHF

J: TRBJ2-5
V: TRBV2
CDR3: CASPQRTDQETQYF

J: TRBJ2-3
V: TRBV11-3
CDR3: CASSPRAGSGGATDTQYF

J: TRBJ2-1
V: TRBV19
CDR3: CASTPTRRGYNEQFF

J: TRBJ2-7
V: TRBV19
CDR3: CASSPRTGGGEQYF

J: TRBJ2-5
V: TRBV9
CDR3: CASSPGTSGGIQETQYF

J: TRBJ2-7
V: TRBV19
CDR3: CASSPGLAGLYEQYF

J: TRBJ1-6
V: TRBV5-4
CDR3: CASSRGWGNNSPLHF

J: TRBJ1-4
V: TRBV4-3
CDR3: CASSQDWSFGATNEKLFF

J: TRBJ2-1
V: TRBV11-3
CDR3: CASSPGRSYNEQFF